This T cell receptor beta chain comes out of a study of blood T cells in healthy people across ages. Study-wide results and caveats: Without sorted subsets, naive and antigen-experienced compartments could not be conclusively compared.

V shed 0 bases and J shed 2 bases, with 16 bases lying between them. Looked up from germline, CDR1 is DFQATT and CDR2 is SNEGSKA (reference sequence). The CDR3 extends over 16 amino acids. As regards this clonotype: The antigen is unknown.

A J-beta primer mix and a sample-barcoded 5' primer were used in a second PCR of roughly 6 to 12 cycles. Each sample yielded at least 2.5 million CDR3-containing paired-end reads. TCRdb analysed the 5' RACE reads with MiXCR anew, one entry per CDR3 protein. The table includes hundreds of thousands of distinct CDR3 sequences, around 46% detected once. The sequence derives from a man aged 30 to 45 in good health. Sequencing was performed on blood. V is TRBV20-1 and J is TRBJ2-5, with D perhaps matching TRBD2 (5 bases). The CDR3 DNA sequence: TGCAGTGCTAGAGATCCCCGCCGGGGATATCAAGAGACCCAGTACTTC. Protein product: CSARDPRRGYQETQYF.